This T cell receptor (beta chain) was captured in a study of T cell responses to AZD1222 COVID-19 vaccine. Regarding the study as a whole: Spike-specific TCR breadth and depth were elevated following two AZD1222 doses.

There are a few counts of this clone. Its specificity is not known. A junction end diverges from the germline sequence, so it may reflect a read error. The data were produced by immunoSEQ multiplex PCR, yet TCRdb's version contains in-frame clones alone and is incomplete. The sample shows just under 55,000 clones, around 90% of them seen only once. The CDR3 runs to 8 residues. Germline lookup yields CDR1 SQVTM and CDR2 ANQGSEA. The sequencing used peripheral blood, collected on day 0 of AZD1222 vaccination. The TCR was taken from an adult in good health. The chain couples TRBV29-1 to TRBJ2-7; D not certain. The CDR3 region is CSVDGYFF. In nucleotides, the CDR3 is TGCAGCGTTGATGGCTATTTCTTC.